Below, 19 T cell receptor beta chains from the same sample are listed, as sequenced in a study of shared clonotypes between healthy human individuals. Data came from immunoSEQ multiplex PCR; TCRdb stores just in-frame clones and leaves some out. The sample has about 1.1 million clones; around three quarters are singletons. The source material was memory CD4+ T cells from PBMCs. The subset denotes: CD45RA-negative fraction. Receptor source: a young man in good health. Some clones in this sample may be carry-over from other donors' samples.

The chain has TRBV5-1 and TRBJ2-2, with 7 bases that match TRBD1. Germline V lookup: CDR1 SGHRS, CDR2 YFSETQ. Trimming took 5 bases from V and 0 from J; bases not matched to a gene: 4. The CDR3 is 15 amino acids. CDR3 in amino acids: CASRRQGANTGELFF. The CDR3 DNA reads TGCGCCAGCAGGCGACAGGGCGCGAACACCGGGGAGCTGTTTTTT.

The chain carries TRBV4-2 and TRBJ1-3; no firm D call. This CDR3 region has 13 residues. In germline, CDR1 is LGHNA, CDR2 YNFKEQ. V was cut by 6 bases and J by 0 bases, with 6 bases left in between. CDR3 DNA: TGTGCCAGCAGTTTCGGCTCTGGAAACACCATATATTTT. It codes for CASSFGSGNTIYF.

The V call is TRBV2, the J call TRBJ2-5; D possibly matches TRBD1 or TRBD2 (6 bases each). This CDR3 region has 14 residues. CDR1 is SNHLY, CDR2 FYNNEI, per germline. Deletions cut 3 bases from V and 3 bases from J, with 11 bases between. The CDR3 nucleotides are TGTGCCAGCAGTGAGGGGGGCAGCAAAGAGACCCAGTACTTC. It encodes CASSEGGSKETQYF.

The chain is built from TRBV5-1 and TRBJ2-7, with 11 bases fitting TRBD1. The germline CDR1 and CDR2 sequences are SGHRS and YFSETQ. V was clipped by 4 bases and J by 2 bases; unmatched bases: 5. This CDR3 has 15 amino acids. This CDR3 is CASSPGTGGPYEQYF. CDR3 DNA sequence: TGCGCCAGCAGCCCGGGGACAGGGGGTCCCTACGAGCAGTACTTC.

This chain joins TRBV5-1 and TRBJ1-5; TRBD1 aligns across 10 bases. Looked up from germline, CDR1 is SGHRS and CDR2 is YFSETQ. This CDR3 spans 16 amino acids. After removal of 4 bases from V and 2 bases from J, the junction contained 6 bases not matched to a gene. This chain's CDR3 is CASSVTGGAGNQPQHF. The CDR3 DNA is TGCGCCAGCAGCGTGACAGGGGGCGCGGGCAATCAGCCCCAGCATTTT.

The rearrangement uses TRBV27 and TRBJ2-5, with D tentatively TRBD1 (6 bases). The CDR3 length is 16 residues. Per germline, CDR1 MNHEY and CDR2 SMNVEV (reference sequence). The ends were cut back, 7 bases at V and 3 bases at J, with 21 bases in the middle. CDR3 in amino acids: CASTTPTGPEEETQYF. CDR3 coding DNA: TGTGCCAGCACCACCCCGACAGGTCCAGAGGAAGAGACCCAGTACTTC.

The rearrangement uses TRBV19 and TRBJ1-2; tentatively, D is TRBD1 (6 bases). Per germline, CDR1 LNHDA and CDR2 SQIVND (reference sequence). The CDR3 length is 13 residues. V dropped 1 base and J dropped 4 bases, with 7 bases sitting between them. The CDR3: CASSIGRGYGYTF. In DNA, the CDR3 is TGTGCCAGTAGTATAGGCAGGGGCTATGGCTACACCTTC. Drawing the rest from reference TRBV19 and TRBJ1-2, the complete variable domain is DGGITQSPKYLFRKEGQNVTLSCEQNLNHDAMYWYRQDPGQGLRLIYYSQIVNDFQKGDIAEGYSVSREKKESFPLTVTSAQKNPTAFYLCASSIGRGYGYTFGSGTRLTVV.

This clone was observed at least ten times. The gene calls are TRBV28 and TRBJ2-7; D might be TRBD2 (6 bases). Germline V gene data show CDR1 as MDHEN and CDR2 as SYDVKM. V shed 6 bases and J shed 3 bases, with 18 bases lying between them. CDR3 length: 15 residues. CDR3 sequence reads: CASSQAGTRYYEQYF. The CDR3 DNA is TGTGCCAGCAGCCAGGCCGGGACTCGATACTACGAGCAGTACTTC.

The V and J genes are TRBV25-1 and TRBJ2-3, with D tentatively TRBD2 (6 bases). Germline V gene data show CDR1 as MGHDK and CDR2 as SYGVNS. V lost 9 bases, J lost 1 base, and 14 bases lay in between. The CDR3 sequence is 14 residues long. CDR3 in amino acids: CASSLSGGTDTQYF. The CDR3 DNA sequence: TGTGCCAGTAGCTTATCGGGGGGCACAGATACGCAGTATTTT.

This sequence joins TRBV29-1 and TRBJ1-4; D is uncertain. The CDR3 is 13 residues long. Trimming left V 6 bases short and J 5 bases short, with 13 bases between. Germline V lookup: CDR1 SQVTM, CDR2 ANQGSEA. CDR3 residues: CSVRKSPNEKLFF. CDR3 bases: TGCAGCGTCCGAAAGTCTCCGAATGAAAAACTGTTTTTT.

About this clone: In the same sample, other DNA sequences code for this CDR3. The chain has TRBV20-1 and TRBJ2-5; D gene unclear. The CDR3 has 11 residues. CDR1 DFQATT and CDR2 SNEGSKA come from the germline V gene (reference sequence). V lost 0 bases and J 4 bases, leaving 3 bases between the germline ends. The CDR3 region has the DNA TGCAGTGCTAGAGATGGAGAGACCCAGTACTTC. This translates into CSARDGETQYF.

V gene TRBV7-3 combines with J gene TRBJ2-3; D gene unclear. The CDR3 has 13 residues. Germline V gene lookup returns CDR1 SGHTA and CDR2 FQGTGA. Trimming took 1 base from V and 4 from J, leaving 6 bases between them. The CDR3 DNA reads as TGTGCCAGCAGCTTAAAGGAACCAGATACGCAGTATTTT. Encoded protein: CASSLKEPDTQYF.

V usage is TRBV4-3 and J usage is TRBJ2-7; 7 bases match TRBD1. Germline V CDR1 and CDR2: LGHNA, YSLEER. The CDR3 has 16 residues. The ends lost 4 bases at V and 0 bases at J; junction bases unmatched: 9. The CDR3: CASSRAGTASSYEQYF. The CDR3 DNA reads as TGCGCCAGCAGCCGCGCCGGGACAGCTAGCTCCTACGAGCAGTACTTC.

CDR3 sequence reads: CASSPGVRGEKLFF. DNA for the CDR3: TGCGCCAGCAGTCCAGGGGTCAGGGGGGAAAAACTGTTTTTT. V and J are TRBV5-1 and TRBJ1-4, with 7 positions matching TRBD1. V gave up 5 bases and J gave up 8 bases; unmatched junction bases: 9. The CDR3 spans 14 residues. Germline assignment: CDR1 SGHRS and CDR2 YFSETQ.

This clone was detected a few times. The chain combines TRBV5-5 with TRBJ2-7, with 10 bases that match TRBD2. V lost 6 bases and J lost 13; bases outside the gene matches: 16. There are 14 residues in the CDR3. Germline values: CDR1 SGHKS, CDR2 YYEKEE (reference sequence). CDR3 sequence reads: CASIRAGGPGERYF. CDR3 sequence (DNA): TGTGCCAGCATCCGAGCGGGAGGGCCAGGTGAGCGCTACTTC.

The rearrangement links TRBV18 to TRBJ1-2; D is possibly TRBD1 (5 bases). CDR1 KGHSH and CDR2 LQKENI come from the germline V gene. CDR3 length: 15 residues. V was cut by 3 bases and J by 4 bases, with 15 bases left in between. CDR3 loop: CASSPGQRGIYGYTF. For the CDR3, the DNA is TGTGCCAGCTCACCGGGGCAGAGGGGAATCTATGGCTACACCTTC.

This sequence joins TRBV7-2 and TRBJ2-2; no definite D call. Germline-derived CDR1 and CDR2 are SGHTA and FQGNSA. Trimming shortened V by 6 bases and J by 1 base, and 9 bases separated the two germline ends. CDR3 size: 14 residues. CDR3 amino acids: CASSPNGNTGELFF. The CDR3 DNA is TGTGCCAGCAGTCCAAACGGGAACACCGGGGAGCTGTTTTTT.

The CDR3 nucleotides read TGCGCCAGCAGCCAAGGCTTTAGCGGGAGGGGCGAGACCCAGTACTTC. It is translated as CASSQGFSGRGETQYF. V gene TRBV4-3 combines with J gene TRBJ2-5, with 11 nucleotides matching TRBD2. J gave up 5 bases and V 1 base, and 6 bases lay outside the gene matches. The germline gives CDR1 LGHNA, CDR2 YSLEER. The CDR3 spans 16 residues.

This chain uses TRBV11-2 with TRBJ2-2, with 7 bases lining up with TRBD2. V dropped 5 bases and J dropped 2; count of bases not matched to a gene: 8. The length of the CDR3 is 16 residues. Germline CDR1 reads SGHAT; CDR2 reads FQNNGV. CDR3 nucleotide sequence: TGTGCCAGCAGCCCTGCTAGCGGAGGTAACACCGGGGAGCTGTTTTTT. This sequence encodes CASSPASGGNTGELFF.